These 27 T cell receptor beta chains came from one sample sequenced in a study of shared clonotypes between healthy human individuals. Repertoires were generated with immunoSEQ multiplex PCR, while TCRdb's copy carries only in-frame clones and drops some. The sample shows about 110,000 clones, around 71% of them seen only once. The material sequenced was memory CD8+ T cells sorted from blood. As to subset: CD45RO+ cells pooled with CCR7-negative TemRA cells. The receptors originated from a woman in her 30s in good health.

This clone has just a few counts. The CDR3 is CASSYGDVEETQYF. The CDR3 coding sequence is TGTGCCAGCAGTTACGGGGACGTAGAAGAGACCCAGTACTTC. The chain combines TRBV6-5 with TRBJ2-5, with D perhaps TRBD1 or TRBD2 (5 bases each). CDR3 length equals 14 residues. Trimming took off 2 bases at V and 3 bases at J, with 10 bases between the two ends. In germline, CDR1 is MNHEY, CDR2 SVGAGI.

DNA of the CDR3: TGTGCCAGCACCAACATCCTAGCGGGGGGTTACAATGAGCAGTTCTTC. Residues: CASTNILAGGYNEQFF. The chain carries TRBV7-8 and TRBJ2-1, with 11 positions matching TRBD2. Germline V gene sequence: CDR1 SGHVS, CDR2 FQNEAQ. The V segment lost 7 bases and the J segment 4 bases; nucleotides outside the gene matches: 9. The CDR3 totals 16 residues.

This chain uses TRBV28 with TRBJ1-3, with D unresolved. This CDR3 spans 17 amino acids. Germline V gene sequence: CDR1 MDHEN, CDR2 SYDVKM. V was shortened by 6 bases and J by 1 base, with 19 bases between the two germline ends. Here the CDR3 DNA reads TGTGCCAGCAGCCTCCATCGGGGAAGACTTTCTGGAAACACCATATATTTT. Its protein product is CASSLHRGRLSGNTIYF.

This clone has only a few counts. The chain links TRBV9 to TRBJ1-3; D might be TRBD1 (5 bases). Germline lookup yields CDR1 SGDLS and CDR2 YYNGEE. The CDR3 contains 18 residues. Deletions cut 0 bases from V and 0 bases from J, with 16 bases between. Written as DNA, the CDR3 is TGTGCCAGCAGCGTAGCGCCCCCGCCGGACAACTCTGGAAACACCATATATTTT. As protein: CASSVAPPPDNSGNTIYF. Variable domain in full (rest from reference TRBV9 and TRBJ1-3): DSGVTQTPKHLITATGQRVTLRCSPRSGDLSVYWYQQSLDQGLQFLIQYYNGEERAKGNILERFSAQQFPDLHSELNLSSLELGDSALYFCASSVAPPPDNSGNTIYFGEGSWLTVV.

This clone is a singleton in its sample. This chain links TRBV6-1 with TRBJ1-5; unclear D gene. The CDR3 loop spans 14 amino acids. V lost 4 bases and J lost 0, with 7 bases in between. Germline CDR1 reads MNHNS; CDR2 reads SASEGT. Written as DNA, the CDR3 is TGTGCCAGCAGTGGGTCATATAGCAATCAGCCCCAGCATTTT. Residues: CASSGSYSNQPQHF.

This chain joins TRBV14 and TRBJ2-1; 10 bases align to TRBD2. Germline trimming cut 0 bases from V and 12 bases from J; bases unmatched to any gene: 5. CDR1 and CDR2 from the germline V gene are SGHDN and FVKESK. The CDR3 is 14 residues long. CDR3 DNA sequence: TGTGCCAGCAGCCAAGATCCTAGCGGGAGTAGGCAGTTCTTC. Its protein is CASSQDPSGSRQFF.

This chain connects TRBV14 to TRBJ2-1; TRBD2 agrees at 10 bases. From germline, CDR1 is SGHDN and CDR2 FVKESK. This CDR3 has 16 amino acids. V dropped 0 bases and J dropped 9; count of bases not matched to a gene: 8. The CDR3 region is CASSQEASGSLGEQFF. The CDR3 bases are TGTGCCAGCAGCCAAGAGGCTAGCGGGAGTCTCGGTGAGCAGTTCTTC.

The CDR3 here is CASSFKAGVIADTQYF. Written as DNA, the CDR3 is TGCGCCAGCAGCTTTAAAGCGGGAGTAATCGCAGATACGCAGTATTTT. This chain joins TRBV5-1 and TRBJ2-3; 8 bases line up with TRBD2. The V gene end was trimmed by 2 bases and the J gene end by 4 bases; junction bases not matched to a gene: 9. The CDR3 covers 16 residues. CDR1 is SGHRS and CDR2 is YFSETQ in the germline V gene.

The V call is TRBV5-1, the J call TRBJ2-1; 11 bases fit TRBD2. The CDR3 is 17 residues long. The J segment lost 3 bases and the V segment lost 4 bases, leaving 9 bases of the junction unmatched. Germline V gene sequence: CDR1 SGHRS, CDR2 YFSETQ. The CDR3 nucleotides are TGCGCCAGCAGCCCCATCCTCGGGACTAGCGGCTACAATGAGCAGTTCTTC. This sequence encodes CASSPILGTSGYNEQFF.

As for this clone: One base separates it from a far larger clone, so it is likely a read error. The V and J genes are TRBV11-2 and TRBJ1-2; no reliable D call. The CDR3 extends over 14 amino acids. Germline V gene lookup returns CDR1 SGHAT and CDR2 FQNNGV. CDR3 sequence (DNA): TGTGCCAGCACCCCCGCGGGCAGAAACTATGACTACACCTTC. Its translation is CASTPAGRNYDYTF.

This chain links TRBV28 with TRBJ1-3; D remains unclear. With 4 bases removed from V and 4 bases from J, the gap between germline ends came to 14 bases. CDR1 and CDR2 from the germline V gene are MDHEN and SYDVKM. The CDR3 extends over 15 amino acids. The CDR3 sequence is CASSSRANQGNTIYF. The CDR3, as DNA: TGTGCCAGCAGTTCACGGGCAAACCAAGGAAACACCATATATTTT.

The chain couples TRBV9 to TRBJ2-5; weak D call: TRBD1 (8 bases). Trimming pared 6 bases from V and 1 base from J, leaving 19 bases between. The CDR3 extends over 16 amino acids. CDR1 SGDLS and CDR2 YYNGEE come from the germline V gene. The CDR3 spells CASNQGAGALQETQYF. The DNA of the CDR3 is TGTGCCAGCAACCAGGGGGCGGGAGCCCTCCAAGAGACCCAGTACTTC.

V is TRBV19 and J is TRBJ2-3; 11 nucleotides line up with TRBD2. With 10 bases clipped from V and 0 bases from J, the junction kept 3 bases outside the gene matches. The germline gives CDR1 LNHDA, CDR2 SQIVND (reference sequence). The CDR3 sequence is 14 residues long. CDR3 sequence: CATRTSGSTDTQYF. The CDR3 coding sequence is TGTGCCACCCGGACTAGCGGGAGCACAGATACGCAGTATTTT.

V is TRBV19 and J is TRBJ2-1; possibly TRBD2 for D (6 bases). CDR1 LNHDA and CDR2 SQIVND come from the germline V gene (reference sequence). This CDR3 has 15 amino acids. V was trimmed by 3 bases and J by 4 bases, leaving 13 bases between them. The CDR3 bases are TGTGCCAGTAGTATCCGCGGACGGGGGTACAATGAGCAGTTCTTC. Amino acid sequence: CASSIRGRGYNEQFF.

Written as DNA, the CDR3 is TGTGCCAGCAGCATCGGTGCCGGGGAGCTGTTTTTT. This encodes CASSIGAGELFF. The rearrangement links TRBV5-6 to TRBJ2-2; D uncertain. V shed 4 bases and J shed 6 bases, with 7 bases lying between them. The CDR3 consists of 12 residues. Germline V lookup: CDR1 SGHDT, CDR2 YYEEEE.

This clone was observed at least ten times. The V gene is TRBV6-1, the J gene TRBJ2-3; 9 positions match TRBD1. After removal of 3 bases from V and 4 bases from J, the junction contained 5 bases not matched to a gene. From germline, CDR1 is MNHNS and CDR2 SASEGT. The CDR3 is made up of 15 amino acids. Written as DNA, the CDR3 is TGTGCCAGCAGTGACAATACAGGGGGCGCAGATACGCAGTATTTT. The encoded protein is CASSDNTGGADTQYF.

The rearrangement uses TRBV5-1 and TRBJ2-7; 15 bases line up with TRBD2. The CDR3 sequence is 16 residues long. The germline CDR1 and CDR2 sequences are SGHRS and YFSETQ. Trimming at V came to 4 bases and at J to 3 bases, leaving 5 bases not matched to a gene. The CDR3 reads CASSTSGLAGGYEQYF. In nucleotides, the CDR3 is TGCGCCAGCAGCACGTCGGGACTAGCGGGGGGCTACGAGCAGTACTTC.

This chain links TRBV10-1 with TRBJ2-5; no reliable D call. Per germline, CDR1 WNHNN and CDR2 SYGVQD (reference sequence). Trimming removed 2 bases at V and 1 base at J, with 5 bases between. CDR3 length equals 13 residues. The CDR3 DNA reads TGCGCCAGCAGTGAGGAATTCCAAGAGACCCAGTACTTC. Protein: CASSEEFQETQYF.

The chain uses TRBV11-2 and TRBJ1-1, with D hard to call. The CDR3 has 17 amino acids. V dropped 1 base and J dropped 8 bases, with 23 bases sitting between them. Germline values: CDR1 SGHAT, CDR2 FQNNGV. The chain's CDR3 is CASSLAPPRGGWTEAFF. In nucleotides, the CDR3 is TGTGCCAGCAGCTTAGCCCCTCCTCGTGGAGGGTGGACCGAAGCTTTCTTT.

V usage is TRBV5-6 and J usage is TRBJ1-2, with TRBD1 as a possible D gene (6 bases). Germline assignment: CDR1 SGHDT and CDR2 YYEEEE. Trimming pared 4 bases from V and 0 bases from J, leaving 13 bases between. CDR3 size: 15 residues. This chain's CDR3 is CASSRPGTSNYGYTF. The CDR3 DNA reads TGTGCCAGCAGCCGTCCCGGGACATCTAACTATGGCTACACCTTC.

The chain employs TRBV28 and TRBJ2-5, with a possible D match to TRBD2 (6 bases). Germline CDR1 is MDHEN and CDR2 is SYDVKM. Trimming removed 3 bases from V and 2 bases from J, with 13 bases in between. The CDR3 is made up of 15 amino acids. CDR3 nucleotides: TGTGCCAGCAGTTTGACCGGTGGGGGGCAAGAGACCCAGTACTTC. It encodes CASSLTGGGQETQYF.

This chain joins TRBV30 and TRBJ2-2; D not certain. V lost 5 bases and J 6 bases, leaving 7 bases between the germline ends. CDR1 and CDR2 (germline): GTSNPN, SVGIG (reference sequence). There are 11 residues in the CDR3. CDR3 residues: CAWARAGELFF. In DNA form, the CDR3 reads TGTGCCTGGGCTAGGGCCGGGGAGCTGTTTTTT.

CDR3 in DNA: TGTGCCTGGAGTTGGGGGCCAGGGTTGATGAACACTGAAGCTTTCTTT. It encodes CAWSWGPGLMNTEAFF. This rearrangement joins TRBV30 to TRBJ1-1, with a weak D call TRBD1 (6 bases). The V end lost 2 bases, the J end lost 0 bases, and 16 bases lay between the germline ends. Germline loops: CDR1 GTSNPN, CDR2 SVGIG (reference sequence). CDR3 size: 16 residues.

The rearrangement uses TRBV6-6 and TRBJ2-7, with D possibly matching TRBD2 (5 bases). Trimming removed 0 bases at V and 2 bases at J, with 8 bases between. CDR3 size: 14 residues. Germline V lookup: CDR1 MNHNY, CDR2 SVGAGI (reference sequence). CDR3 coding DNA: TGTGCCAGCAGTTACTCCGAGCGGCCCTACGAGCAGTACTTC. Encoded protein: CASSYSERPYEQYF.

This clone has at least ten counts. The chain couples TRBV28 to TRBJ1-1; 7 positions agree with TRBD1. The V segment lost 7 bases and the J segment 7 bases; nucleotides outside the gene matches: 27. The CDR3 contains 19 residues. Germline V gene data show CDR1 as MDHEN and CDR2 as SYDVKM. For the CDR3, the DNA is TGTGCCAGCACCGCAAAGAATTCAGTAGGGGGCTGGCCGGTTAGTGAAGCTTTCTTT. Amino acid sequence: CASTAKNSVGGWPVSEAFF.

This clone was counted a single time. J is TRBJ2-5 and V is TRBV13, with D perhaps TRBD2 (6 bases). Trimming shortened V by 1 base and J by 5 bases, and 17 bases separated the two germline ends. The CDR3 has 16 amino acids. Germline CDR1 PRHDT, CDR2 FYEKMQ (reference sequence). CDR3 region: CASSLDGGVHPETQYF. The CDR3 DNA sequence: TGTGCCAGCAGCTTAGACGGCGGGGTGCACCCGGAGACCCAGTACTTC.

The CDR3 loop is CSVVVGSGNEQFF. The DNA of the CDR3 is TGCAGCGTTGTGGTTGGTTCAGGCAATGAGCAGTTCTTC. The V and J genes are TRBV29-1 and TRBJ2-1; D is undetermined. This CDR3 comprises 13 residues. Between the trimmed V and J ends, which lost 4 bases and 6 bases, there was a span of 13 bases. Germline V CDR1 and CDR2: SQVTM, ANQGSEA.